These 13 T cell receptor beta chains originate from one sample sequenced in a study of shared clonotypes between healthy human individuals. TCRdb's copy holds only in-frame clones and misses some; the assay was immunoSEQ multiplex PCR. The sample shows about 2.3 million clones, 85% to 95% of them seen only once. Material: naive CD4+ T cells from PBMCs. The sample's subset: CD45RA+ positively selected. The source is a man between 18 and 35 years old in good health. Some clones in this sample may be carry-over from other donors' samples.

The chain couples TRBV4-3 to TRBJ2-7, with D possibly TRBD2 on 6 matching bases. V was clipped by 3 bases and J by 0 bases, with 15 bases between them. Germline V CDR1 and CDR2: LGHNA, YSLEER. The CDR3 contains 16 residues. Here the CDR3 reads CASSHLGGVSSYEQYF. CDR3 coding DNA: TGCGCCAGCAGCCACCTGGGAGGCGTAAGCTCCTACGAGCAGTACTTC.

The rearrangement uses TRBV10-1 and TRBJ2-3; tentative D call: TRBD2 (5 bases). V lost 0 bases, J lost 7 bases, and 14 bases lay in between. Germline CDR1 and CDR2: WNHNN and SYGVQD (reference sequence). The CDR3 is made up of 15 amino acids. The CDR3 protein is CASSESGFRGHTQYF. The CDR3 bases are TGCGCCAGCAGTGAGTCGGGATTCCGAGGGCATACGCAGTATTTT.

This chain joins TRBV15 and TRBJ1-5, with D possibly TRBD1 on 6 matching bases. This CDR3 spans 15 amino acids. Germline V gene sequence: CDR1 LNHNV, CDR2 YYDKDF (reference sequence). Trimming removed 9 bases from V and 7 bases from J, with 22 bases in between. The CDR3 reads CATREGGPPGQPQHF. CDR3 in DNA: TGTGCCACACGAGAGGGGGGACCTCCTGGACAGCCCCAGCATTTT.

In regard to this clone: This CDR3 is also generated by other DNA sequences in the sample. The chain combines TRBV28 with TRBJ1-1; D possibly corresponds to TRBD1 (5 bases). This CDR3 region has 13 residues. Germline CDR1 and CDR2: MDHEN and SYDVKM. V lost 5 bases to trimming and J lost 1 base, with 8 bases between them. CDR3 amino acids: CASSRDGNTEAFF. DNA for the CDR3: TGTGCCAGCAGTCGGGACGGGAACACTGAAGCTTTCTTT.

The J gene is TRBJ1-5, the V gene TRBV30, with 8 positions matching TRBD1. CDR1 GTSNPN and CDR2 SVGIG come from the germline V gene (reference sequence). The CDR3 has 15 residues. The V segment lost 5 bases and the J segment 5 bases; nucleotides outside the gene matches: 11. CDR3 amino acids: CAWGKKDRDYQPQHF. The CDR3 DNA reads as TGTGCCTGGGGAAAGAAGGACAGGGATTATCAGCCCCAGCATTTT.

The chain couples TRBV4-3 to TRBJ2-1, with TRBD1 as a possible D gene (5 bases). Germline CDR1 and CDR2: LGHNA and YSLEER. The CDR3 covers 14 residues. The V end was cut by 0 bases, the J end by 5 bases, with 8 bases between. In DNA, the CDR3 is TGCGCCAGCAGCCAAGAGCAAGGGGACAATGAGCAGTTCTTC. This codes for CASSQEQGDNEQFF.

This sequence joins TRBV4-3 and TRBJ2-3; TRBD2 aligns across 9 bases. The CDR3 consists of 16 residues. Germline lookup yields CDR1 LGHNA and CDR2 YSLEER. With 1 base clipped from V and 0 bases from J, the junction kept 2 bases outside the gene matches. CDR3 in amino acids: CASSQGSGRSTDTQYF. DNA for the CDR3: TGCGCCAGCAGCCAAGGAAGCGGGAGGAGCACAGATACGCAGTATTTT.

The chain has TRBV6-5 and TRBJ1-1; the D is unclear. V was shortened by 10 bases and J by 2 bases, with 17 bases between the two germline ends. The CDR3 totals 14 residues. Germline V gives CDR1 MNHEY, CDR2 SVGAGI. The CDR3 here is CAIRPGQVNTEAFF. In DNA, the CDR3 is TGTGCCATCAGACCGGGCCAGGTAAACACTGAAGCTTTCTTT.

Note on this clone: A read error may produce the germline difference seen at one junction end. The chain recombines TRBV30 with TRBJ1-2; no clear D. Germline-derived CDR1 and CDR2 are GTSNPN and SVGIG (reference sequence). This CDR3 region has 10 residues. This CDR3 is CAWRQVATLF. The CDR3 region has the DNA TGTGCCTGGAGACAAGTGGCGACCCTCTTC.

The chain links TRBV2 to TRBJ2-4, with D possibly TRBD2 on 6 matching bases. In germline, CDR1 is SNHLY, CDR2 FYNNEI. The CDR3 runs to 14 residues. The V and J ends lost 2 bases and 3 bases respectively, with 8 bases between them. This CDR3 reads CASSERLVKNIQYF. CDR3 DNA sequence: TGTGCCAGCAGTGAACGACTAGTCAAAAACATTCAGTACTTC.

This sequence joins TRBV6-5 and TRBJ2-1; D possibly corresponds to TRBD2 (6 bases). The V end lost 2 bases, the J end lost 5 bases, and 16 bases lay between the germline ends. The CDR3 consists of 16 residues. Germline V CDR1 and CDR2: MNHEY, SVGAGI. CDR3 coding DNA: TGTGCCAGCAGTTACGACTGGGGGGTTGGCCACAATGAGCAGTTCTTC. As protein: CASSYDWGVGHNEQFF.

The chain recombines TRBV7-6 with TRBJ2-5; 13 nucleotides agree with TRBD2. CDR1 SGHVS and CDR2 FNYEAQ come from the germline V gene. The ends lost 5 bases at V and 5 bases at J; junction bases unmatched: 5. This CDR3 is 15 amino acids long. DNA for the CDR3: TGTGCCAGCAGCCACGGACTAGCGGGAGCGGAGACCCAGTACTTC. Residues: CASSHGLAGAETQYF. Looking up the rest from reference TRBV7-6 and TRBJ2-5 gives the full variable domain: GAGVSQSPRYKVTKRGQDVALRCDPISGHVSLYWYRQALGQGPEFLTYFNYEAQQDKSGLPNDRFSAERPEGSISTLTIQRTEQRDSAMYRCASSHGLAGAETQYFGPGTRLLVL.

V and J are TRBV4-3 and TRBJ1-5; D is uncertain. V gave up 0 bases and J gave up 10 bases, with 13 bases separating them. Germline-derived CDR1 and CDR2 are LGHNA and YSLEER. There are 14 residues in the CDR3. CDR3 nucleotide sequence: TGCGCCAGCAGCCAAGATCGGGCCCTGGGCCCCCAGCATTTT. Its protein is CASSQDRALGPQHF.